These 30 T cell receptor beta chains originate from one sample sequenced in a study of human T cells and chemical hapten exposure. TCRdb reanalysed the RACE reads using MiXCR and keeps one entry per CDR3 protein. The table has about 99,000 distinct CDR3 sequences, 12% seen once. As to time point: patch test 1, 2 weeks after DPC sensitization. Treatment in this sample: therapeutic diphenylcyclopropenone sensitization with weekly scalp DPC. Here the sequenced sample was whole blood, taken in connection with sensitization to the hapten diphenylcyclopropenone (DPC). Every receptor here comes from a woman between 40 and 55 years old with alopecia areata. Some clones in this sample may be carry-over from other donors' samples.

In this sample, this clonotype turned up a few times. The rearrangement joins TRBV12-3 or TRBV12-4 to TRBJ2-7, with a weak D call TRBD2 (6 bases). This CDR3 region has 13 residues. V was pared by 2 bases and J by 6 bases, with 11 bases between. CDR3 sequence reads: CASSLPVGGEQYF. For the CDR3, the DNA is TGTGCCAGCAGTTTACCCGTGGGGGGCGAGCAGTACTTC.

This clonotype was seen a handful of times. This chain uses TRBV29-1 with TRBJ1-2; 8 bases map to TRBD1. The V and J ends lost 2 bases and 4 bases, in that order; junction bases with no gene match: 0. Germline V gives CDR1 SQVTM, CDR2 ANQGSEA. This CDR3 contains 12 residues. In DNA form, the CDR3 reads TGCAGCGTTGAAACAGGGGGCTATGGCTACACCTTC. It codes for CSVETGGYGYTF.

This clonotype has at least ten counts. The V and J genes are TRBV21-1 and TRBJ1-4. TRBV21-1 is termed a pseudogene. CDR3 length: 11 amino acids. CDR3: CASSPNEKLFF. The CDR3 DNA follows: TGTGCCAGCAGTCCGAATGAAAAACTGTTTTTT.

This clonotype was detected a few times. The chain employs TRBV7-9 and TRBJ2-1; 12 nucleotides agree with TRBD1. The V and J ends lost 5 bases and 0 bases, in that order; junction bases with no gene match: 14. The CDR3 has 20 amino acids. Germline CDR1 reads SEHNR; CDR2 reads FQNEAQ (reference sequence). CDR3 sequence: CASSPVPGTGGPSSYNEQFF. For the CDR3, the DNA is TGTGCCAGCAGCCCTGTACCCGGGACAGGGGGCCCGAGCTCCTACAATGAGCAGTTCTTC.

The gene calls are TRBV7-2 and TRBJ2-1; 11 nucleotides line up with TRBD2. Germline loops: CDR1 SGHTA, CDR2 FQGNSA. The CDR3 contains 19 residues. Trimming removed 2 bases from V and 6 bases from J; junction bases left unmatched: 15. DNA of the CDR3: TGTGCCAGCAGCTTAATGGCTAGCGGGAGGATTGTAAGGGGCAATGAGCAGTTCTTC. It specifies CASSLMASGRIVRGNEQFF.

The chain joins TRBV11-2 to TRBJ2-7, with a tentative D call TRBD2 (5 bases). From germline, CDR1 is SGHAT and CDR2 FQNNGV. The CDR3 has 14 amino acids. V lost 0 bases, J lost 3 bases, and 9 bases lay in between. The CDR3 here is CASSLEIGNYEQYF. The CDR3 region has the DNA TGTGCCAGCAGCTTAGAGATCGGGAACTACGAGCAGTACTTC.

The rearrangement uses TRBV7-6 and TRBJ2-1, with no clear D. V gave up 1 base and J gave up 4 bases, with 11 bases separating them. The CDR3 has 15 residues. Germline CDR1 SGHVS, CDR2 FNYEAQ. In DNA, the CDR3 is TGTGCCAGCAGCTTAGTTCTTGGGCGATACAATGAGCAGTTCTTC. It yields the protein CASSLVLGRYNEQFF.

This clonotype was recorded many times. The CDR3 DNA is TGTGCCAGCAGTTTATTTGGGCAGCCCCAGCATTTT. Its protein is CASSLFGQPQHF. V and J are TRBV27 and TRBJ1-5; unclear D gene. Trimming took 1 base from V and 7 from J, leaving 5 bases between them. This CDR3 is 12 amino acids long. Germline CDR1 MNHEY, CDR2 SMNVEV (reference sequence).

This clonotype appeared a few times. This chain connects TRBV10-3 to TRBJ1-1; tentatively, D is TRBD1 (5 bases). The V gene's germline CDR1 is ENHRY and CDR2 SYGVKD. The CDR3 extends over 14 amino acids. V was pared by 6 bases and J by 3 bases, with 14 bases between. The CDR3 region has the DNA TGTGCCATCAGCCCCGGCGGGGCGGACACTGAAGCTTTCTTT. This gives the protein CAISPGGADTEAFF.

The chain recombines TRBV7-2 with TRBJ2-7; the D call may be TRBD1 or TRBD2 (5 bases each). Germline V lookup: CDR1 SGHTA, CDR2 FQGNSA. V was shortened by 3 bases and J by 6 bases, with 18 bases between the two germline ends. The CDR3 consists of 15 residues. The CDR3 DNA follows: TGTGCCAGCAGCTTGGGGCGGGTTTTGGGCGGCGAGCAGTACTTC. Its translation: CASSLGRVLGGEQYF. Full variable domain (missing parts from reference TRBV7-2 and TRBJ2-7): GAGVSQSPSNKVTEKGKDVELRCDPISGHTALYWYRQSLGQGLEFLIYFQGNSAPDKSGLPSDRFSAERTGGSVSTLTIQRTQQEDSAVYLCASSLGRVLGGEQYFGPGTRLTVT.

This clonotype has at least ten counts. This chain uses TRBV13 with TRBJ2-1; no clear D. Germline V lookup: CDR1 PRHDT, CDR2 FYEKMQ (reference sequence). The V end was cut by 4 bases, the J end by 15 bases, with 13 bases between. This CDR3 is built from 11 residues. CDR3 DNA: TGTGCCAGCAGCTCCCTAGGAATTCGGTTCTTC. Translating it yields CASSSLGIRFF.

This clonotype has only a few counts. V and J are TRBV18 and TRBJ2-5; 14 bases map to TRBD2. This CDR3 is built from 17 residues. Losses at the gene ends were 3 bases for V and 1 base for J; bases not matched to a gene: 4. Germline CDR1 KGHSH, CDR2 LQKENI. CDR3: CASSPMGTSGGQETQYF. The CDR3 nucleotides are TGTGCCAGCTCACCTATGGGGACTAGCGGGGGCCAAGAGACCCAGTACTTC.

This sequence joins TRBV29-1 and TRBJ2-7; 7 bases match TRBD1. Germline V gives CDR1 SQVTM, CDR2 ANQGSEA. V lost 7 bases, J lost 0 bases, and 9 bases stayed unmatched. This CDR3 has 14 amino acids. The CDR3 DNA reads as TGCAGCGCCCTCCGGGACAGCTACTCCTACGAGCAGTACTTC. This sequence encodes CSALRDSYSYEQYF.

This sequence joins TRBV13 and TRBJ2-3, with 10 bases identical to TRBD2. Trimming cost V 1 base and J 4 bases; bases outside gene matches: 5. The CDR3 has 16 residues. Germline V gives CDR1 PRHDT, CDR2 FYEKMQ (reference sequence). The CDR3 region is CASSLDGLAVSDTQYF. The CDR3 nucleotides read TGTGCCAGCAGCTTAGACGGACTAGCGGTGTCAGATACGCAGTATTTT.

This clonotype appeared a few times. The chain recombines TRBV7-2 with TRBJ2-7; the D is unclear. Looked up from germline, CDR1 is SGHTA and CDR2 is FQGNSA. Trimming shortened V by 2 bases and J by 7 bases, and 6 bases separated the two germline ends. The CDR3 is 11 amino acids. CDR3 region: CASSLWGEQYF. The CDR3 coding sequence is TGTGCCAGCAGCTTATGGGGAGAGCAGTACTTC.

V and J are TRBV21-1 and TRBJ1-5; the DNA was not compared with TRBD1, the D call given in the table. TRBV21-1 is reported as a pseudogene. The length of the CDR3 is 18 residues. The CDR3 loop is CASSKLGTGENSNQPQHF. CDR3 bases: TGTGCCAGCAGCAAATTAGGGACAGGGGAAAATAGCAATCAGCCCCAGCATTTT.

The rearrangement uses TRBV28 and TRBJ2-7; tentative D call: TRBD2 (6 bases). The ends were cut back, 8 bases at V and 3 bases at J, with 17 bases in the middle. The CDR3 totals 14 residues. Germline-derived CDR1 and CDR2 are MDHEN and SYDVKM. The CDR3 bases are TGTGCCAGCGGGCTGCCCGGGAGAGACTACGAGCAGTACTTC. It is translated as CASGLPGRDYEQYF.

This clonotype was observed many times. The CDR3 reads CASSSFLNLSGNTIYF. The DNA of the CDR3 is TGTGCCAGCAGCTCGTTCCTGAATCTCTCTGGAAACACCATATATTTT. The rearrangement links TRBV11-2 to TRBJ1-3; D is undetermined. Looked up from germline, CDR1 is SGHAT and CDR2 is FQNNGV. The CDR3 is 16 amino acids. Trimming left V 4 bases short and J 0 bases short, with 13 bases between.

This chain joins TRBV29-1 and TRBJ1-1; TRBD1 matches at 7 bases. V shed 6 bases and J 6 bases; nucleotides not matched to a gene: 7. Germline V lookup: CDR1 SQVTM, CDR2 ANQGSEA. This CDR3 region has 12 residues. DNA of the CDR3: TGCAGCGTGAAAGACAGGGCCCCTGAAGCTTTCTTT. The encoded protein is CSVKDRAPEAFF.

This chain uses TRBV12-3 or TRBV12-4 with TRBJ2-7; 8 bases map to TRBD1. After removal of 6 bases from V and 4 bases from J, the junction contained 8 bases not matched to a gene. CDR3 length: 14 residues. Here the CDR3 reads CASSRTGLSYEQYF. The DNA of the CDR3 is TGTGCCAGCAGCAGGACAGGGCTTTCGTACGAGCAGTACTTC.

This clonotype was counted between two and nine times. This sequence joins TRBV5-1 and TRBJ2-3; 8 bases line up with TRBD2. The germline V gene encodes CDR1 SGHRS and CDR2 YFSETQ. The ends lost 2 bases at V and 5 bases at J; junction bases unmatched: 7. The CDR3 loop spans 15 amino acids. CDR3 residues: CASSLGGRREDTQYF. CDR3 nucleotide sequence: TGCGCCAGCAGCTTAGGCGGGAGGAGGGAAGATACGCAGTATTTT.

V and J are TRBV29-1 and TRBJ2-7; 12 nucleotides match TRBD2. The ends lost 4 bases at V and 6 bases at J; junction bases unmatched: 4. This CDR3 is built from 13 residues. The V gene's germline CDR1 is SQVTM and CDR2 ANQGSEA. In nucleotides, the CDR3 is TGCAGCGTTGTAGCTAGCGGGAGGGGCGAGCAGTACTTC. It yields the protein CSVVASGRGEQYF.

The chain couples TRBV4-2 to TRBJ1-2, with 7 bases lining up with TRBD1. Germline trimming cut 4 bases from V and 8 bases from J; bases unmatched to any gene: 4. The germline V gene has CDR1 LGHNA and CDR2 YNFKEQ. CDR3 size: 12 residues. CDR3 sequence (DNA): TGTGCCAGCAGCCCTTCGGGACAGGGCTACACCTTC. Translating it yields CASSPSGQGYTF.

This clonotype was counted between two and nine times. V is TRBV20-1 and J is TRBJ2-7; D unclear. The CDR3 loop spans 15 amino acids. Trimming stripped 3 bases from V and 0 bases from J, with 15 bases between. From germline, CDR1 is DFQATT and CDR2 SNEGSKA (reference sequence). Here the CDR3 reads CSASAGETVSYEQYF. CDR3 bases: TGCAGTGCTAGCGCCGGTGAAACCGTCTCCTACGAGCAGTACTTC.

The genes are TRBV9 and TRBJ1-1; no definite D call. The germline gives CDR1 SGDLS, CDR2 YYNGEE. This CDR3 has 13 residues. Trimming left V 4 bases short and J 4 bases short, with 11 bases between. The DNA for the CDR3 is TGTGCCAGCAGCCCTCGCAGCAGCACTGAAGCTTTCTTT. Its protein is CASSPRSSTEAFF.

This clonotype was detected ten times or more. V usage is TRBV6-6 and J usage is TRBJ1-4, with a weak D call TRBD1 (6 bases). CDR1 and CDR2 from the germline V gene are MNHNY and SVGAGI (reference sequence). The CDR3 is 16 residues long. Trimming shortened V by 2 bases and J by 8 bases, and 18 bases separated the two germline ends. The CDR3 loop is CASSYGRQAGREKLFF. The CDR3, as DNA: TGTGCCAGCAGTTACGGACGACAGGCCGGACGGGAAAAACTGTTTTTT.

This clonotype was picked up a small number of times. The CDR3 DNA sequence: TGTGCCAGCAGTCCGAACTCAGGGGTAGAAACCTACGAGCAGTACTTC. Its translation is CASSPNSGVETYEQYF. This chain uses TRBV28 with TRBJ2-7, with D maybe TRBD1 (6 bases). This CDR3 has 16 residues. The ends were cut back, 5 bases at V and 2 bases at J, with 19 bases in the middle. Germline V gene data show CDR1 as MDHEN and CDR2 as SYDVKM.

This clonotype was detected only a few times. This chain joins TRBV5-1 and TRBJ2-1, with D tentatively TRBD1 (5 bases). Germline V gene lookup returns CDR1 SGHRS and CDR2 YFSETQ. Trimming pared 0 bases from V and 8 bases from J, leaving 12 bases between. CDR3 length equals 14 residues. In nucleotides, the CDR3 is TGCGCCAGCAGCTTGGGGGGCCCGGCCGATGAGCAGTTCTTC. It specifies CASSLGGPADEQFF.

The rearrangement joins TRBV12-3 or TRBV12-4 to TRBJ2-1; D is unresolved. V was cut by 4 bases and J by 5 bases, with 6 bases left in between. CDR3 length: 12 amino acids. This CDR3 reads CASSSDHNEQFF. CDR3 DNA sequence: TGTGCCAGCAGTTCAGACCACAATGAGCAGTTCTTC.

Only a few counts were recorded for this clonotype. This chain links TRBV12-3 or TRBV12-4 with TRBJ2-3, with 8 bases identical to TRBD2. The V gene end was trimmed by 6 bases and the J gene end by 3 bases; junction bases not matched to a gene: 11. The CDR3 has 16 amino acids. The DNA for the CDR3 is TGTGCCAGCAGGACCGGTACTAGCGGTCGTACAGATACGCAGTATTTT. It is translated as CASRTGTSGRTDTQYF.